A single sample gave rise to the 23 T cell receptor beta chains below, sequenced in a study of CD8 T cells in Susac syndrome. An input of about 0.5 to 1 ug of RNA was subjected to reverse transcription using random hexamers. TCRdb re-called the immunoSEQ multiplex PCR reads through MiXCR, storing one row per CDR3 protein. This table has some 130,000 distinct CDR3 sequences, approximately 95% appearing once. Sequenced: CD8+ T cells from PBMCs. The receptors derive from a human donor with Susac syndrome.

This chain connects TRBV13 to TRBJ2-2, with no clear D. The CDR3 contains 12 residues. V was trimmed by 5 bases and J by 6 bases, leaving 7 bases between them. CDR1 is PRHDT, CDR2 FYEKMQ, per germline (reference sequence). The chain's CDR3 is CASSIHPGELFF. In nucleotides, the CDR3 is TGTGCCAGCAGCATCCATCCCGGGGAGCTGTTTTTT.

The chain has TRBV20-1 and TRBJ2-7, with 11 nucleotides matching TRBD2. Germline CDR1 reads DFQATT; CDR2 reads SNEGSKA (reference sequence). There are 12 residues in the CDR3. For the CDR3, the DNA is TGCAGCGTCCTAGCGGGAGGTTACGAGCAGTACTTC. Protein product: CSVLAGGYEQYF.

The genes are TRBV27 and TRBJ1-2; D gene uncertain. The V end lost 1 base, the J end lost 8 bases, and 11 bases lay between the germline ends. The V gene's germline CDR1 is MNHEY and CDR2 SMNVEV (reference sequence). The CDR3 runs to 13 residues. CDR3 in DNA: TGTGCCAGCAGTTTATTGGGGTTGGGAGGCTACACCTTC. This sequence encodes CASSLLGLGGYTF.

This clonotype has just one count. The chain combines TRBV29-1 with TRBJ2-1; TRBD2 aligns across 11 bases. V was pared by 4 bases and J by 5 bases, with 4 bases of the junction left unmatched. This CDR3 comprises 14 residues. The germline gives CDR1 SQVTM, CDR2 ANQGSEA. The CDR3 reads CSVVGTSGNNEQFF. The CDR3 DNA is TGCAGCGTTGTGGGGACTAGCGGAAACAATGAGCAGTTCTTC.

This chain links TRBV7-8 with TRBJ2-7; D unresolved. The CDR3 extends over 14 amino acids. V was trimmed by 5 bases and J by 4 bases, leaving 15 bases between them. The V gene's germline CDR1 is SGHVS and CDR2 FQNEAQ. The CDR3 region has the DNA TGTGCCAGCAGCACCAGGCTGCTGGCTTACGAGCAGTACTTC. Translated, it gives CASSTRLLAYEQYF.

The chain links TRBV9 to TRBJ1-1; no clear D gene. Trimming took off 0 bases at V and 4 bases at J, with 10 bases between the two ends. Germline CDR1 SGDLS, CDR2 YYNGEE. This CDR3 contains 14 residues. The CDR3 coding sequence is TGTGCCAGCAGCGTAGATGGCGGTTTCACTGAAGCTTTCTTT. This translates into CASSVDGGFTEAFF.

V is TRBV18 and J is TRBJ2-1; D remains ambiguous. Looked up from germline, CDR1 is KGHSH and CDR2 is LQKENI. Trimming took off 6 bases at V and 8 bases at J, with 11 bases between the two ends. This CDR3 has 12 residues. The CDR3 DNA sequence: TGTGCCAGCTCTCCCCTTTTTGATGAGCAGTTCTTC. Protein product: CASSPLFDEQFF.

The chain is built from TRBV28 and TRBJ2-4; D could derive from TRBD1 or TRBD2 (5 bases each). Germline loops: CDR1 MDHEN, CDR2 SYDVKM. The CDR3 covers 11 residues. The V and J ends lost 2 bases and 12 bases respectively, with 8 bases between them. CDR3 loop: CASSLGTGQYF. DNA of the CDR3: TGTGCCAGCAGTTTAGGGACGGGTCAGTACTTC.

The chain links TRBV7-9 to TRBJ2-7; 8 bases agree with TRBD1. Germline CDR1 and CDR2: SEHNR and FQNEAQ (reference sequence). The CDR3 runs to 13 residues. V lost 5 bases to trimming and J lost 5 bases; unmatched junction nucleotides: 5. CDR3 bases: TGTGCCAGCAGCCGCGGACAGGGCGACGAGCAGTACTTC. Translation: CASSRGQGDEQYF.

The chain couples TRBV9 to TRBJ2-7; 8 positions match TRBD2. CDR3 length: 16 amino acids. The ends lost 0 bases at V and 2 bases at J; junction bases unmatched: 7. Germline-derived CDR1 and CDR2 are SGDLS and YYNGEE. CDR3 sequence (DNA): TGTGCCAGCAGCGTAGGTGATAGCGGGACTACCTACGAGCAGTACTTC. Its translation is CASSVGDSGTTYEQYF. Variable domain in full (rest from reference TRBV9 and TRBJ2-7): DSGVTQTPKHLITATGQRVTLRCSPRSGDLSVYWYQQSLDQGLQFLIQYYNGEERAKGNILERFSAQQFPDLHSELNLSSLELGDSALYFCASSVGDSGTTYEQYFGPGTRLTVT.

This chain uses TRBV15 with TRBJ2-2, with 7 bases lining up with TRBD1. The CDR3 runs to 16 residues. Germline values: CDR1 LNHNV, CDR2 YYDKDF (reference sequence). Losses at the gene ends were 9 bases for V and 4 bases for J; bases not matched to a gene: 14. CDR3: CATRTTGPPFTGELFF. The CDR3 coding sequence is TGTGCCACGAGAACGACAGGGCCGCCCTTCACCGGGGAGCTGTTTTTT.

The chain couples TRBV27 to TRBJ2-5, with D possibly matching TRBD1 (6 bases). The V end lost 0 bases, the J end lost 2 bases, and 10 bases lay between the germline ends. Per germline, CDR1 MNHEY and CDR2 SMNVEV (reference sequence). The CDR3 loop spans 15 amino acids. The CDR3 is CASSLSTGSQETQYF. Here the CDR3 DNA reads TGTGCCAGCAGTTTATCGACAGGCTCTCAAGAGACCCAGTACTTC.

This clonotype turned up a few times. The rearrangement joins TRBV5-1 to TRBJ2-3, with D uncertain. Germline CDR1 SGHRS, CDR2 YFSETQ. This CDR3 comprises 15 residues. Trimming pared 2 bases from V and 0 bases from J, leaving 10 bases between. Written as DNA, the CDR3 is TGCGCCAGCAGCTTTTCAATGACTAGCACAGATACGCAGTATTTT. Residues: CASSFSMTSTDTQYF.

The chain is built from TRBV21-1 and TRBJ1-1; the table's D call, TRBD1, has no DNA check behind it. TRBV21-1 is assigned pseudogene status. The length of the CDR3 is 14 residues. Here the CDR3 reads CASSKVGAQGAAFF. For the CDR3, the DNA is TGTGCCAGCAGCAAAGTAGGGGCCCAGGGTGCGGCTTTCTTT.

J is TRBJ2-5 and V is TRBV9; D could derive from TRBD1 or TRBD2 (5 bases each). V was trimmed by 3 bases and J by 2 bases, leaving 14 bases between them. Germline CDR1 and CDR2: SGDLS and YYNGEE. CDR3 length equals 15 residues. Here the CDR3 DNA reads TGTGCCAGCAGCGGGGACCTGGGGAATCAAGAGACCCAGTACTTC. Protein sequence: CASSGDLGNQETQYF.

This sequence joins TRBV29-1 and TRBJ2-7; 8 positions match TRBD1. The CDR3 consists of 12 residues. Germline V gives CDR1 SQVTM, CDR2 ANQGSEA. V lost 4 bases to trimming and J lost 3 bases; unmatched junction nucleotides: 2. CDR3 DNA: TGCAGCGTTGGACAGGGGAACTACGAGCAGTACTTC. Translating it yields CSVGQGNYEQYF.

CDR3 in amino acids: CATSPERFHQPQHF. The DNA of the CDR3 is TGTGCCACCTCGCCGGAGAGGTTCCATCAGCCCCAGCATTTT. The chain carries TRBV7-8 and TRBJ1-5, with D unclear. The CDR3 extends over 14 amino acids. V dropped 10 bases and J dropped 5 bases, with 18 bases sitting between them. Germline assignment: CDR1 SGHVS and CDR2 FQNEAQ.

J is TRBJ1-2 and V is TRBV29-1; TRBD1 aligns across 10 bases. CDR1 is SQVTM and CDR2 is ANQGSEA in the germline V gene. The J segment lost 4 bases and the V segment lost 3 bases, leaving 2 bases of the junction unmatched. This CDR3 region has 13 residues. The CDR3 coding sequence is TGCAGCGTTGAGGGACAGGGGTTCTATGGCTACACCTTC. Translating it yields CSVEGQGFYGYTF.

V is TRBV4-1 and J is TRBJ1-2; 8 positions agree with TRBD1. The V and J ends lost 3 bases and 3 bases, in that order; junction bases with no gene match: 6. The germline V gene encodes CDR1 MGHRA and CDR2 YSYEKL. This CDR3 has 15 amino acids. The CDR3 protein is CASSHSGQGDYGYTF. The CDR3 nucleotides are TGCGCCAGCAGCCATTCCGGACAGGGAGACTATGGCTACACCTTC.

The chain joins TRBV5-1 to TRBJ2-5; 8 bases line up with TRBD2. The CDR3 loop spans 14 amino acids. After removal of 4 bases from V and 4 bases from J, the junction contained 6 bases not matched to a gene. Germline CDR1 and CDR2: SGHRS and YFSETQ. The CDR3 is CASSAAGVSETQYF. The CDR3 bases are TGCGCCAGCAGCGCAGCGGGAGTGTCAGAGACCCAGTACTTC.

CDR3 in DNA: TGTGCCAGCAGCTTGCTTACGTTGTCCCTGGAGCAGTTCTTC. This sequence encodes CASSLLTLSLEQFF. The chain has TRBV5-6 and TRBJ2-1, with no clear D. Germline CDR1 is SGHDT and CDR2 is YYEEEE. The CDR3 spans 14 residues. Trimming removed 1 base at V and 10 bases at J, with 15 bases between.

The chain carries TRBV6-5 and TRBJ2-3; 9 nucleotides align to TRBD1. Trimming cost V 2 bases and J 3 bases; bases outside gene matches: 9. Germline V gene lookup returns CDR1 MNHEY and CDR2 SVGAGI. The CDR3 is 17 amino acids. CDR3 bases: TGTGCCAGCAGTTACCCCGCCCGACAGGGGGGTACAGATACGCAGTATTTT. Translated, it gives CASSYPARQGGTDTQYF.

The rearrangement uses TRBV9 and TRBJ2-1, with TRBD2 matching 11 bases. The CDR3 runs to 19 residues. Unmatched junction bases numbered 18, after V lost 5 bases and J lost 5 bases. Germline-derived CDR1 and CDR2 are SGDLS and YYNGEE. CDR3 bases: TGTGCCAGCAGGGACCCGGTAGGAACTAGCGGGAGTATCGACAATGAGCAGTTCTTC. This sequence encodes CASRDPVGTSGSIDNEQFF.